These 20 T cell receptor beta chains were all obtained from the same sample, sequenced in a study of CD8+ T cells in alopecia areata. cDNA reverse transcribed from extracted RNA served as the sequencing template. Sequenced by immunoSEQ multiplex PCR; TCRdb stores in-frame clones only, minus some. The sample carries about 64,000 clones, roughly 47% recorded once. The sample consisted of NKG2D-low CD8+ T cells sorted from blood. Receptors were obtained from a human donor with alopecia areata.

This rearrangement joins TRBV6-6 to TRBJ2-1, with D possibly being TRBD2 (5 bases). Looked up from germline, CDR1 is MNHNY and CDR2 is SVGAGI (reference sequence). CDR3 length equals 15 residues. V lost 6 bases to trimming and J lost 10 bases, with 22 bases between them. CDR3 amino acids: CASSPAAGSAYEQFF. The CDR3 DNA follows: TGTGCCAGCAGCCCCGCGGCGGGTTCAGCCTACGAGCAGTTCTTC.

The chain carries TRBV27 and TRBJ2-1; D ambiguous. The CDR3 length is 13 residues. CDR1 is MNHEY and CDR2 is SMNVEV in the germline V gene (reference sequence). Trimming stripped 7 bases from V and 7 bases from J, with 14 bases between. The CDR3 DNA sequence: TGTGCCAGCACCGAAGGAGTACATAATGAGCAGTTCTTC. Its protein product is CASTEGVHNEQFF.

The chain couples TRBV4-1 to TRBJ2-5; the match to TRBD2 covers 8 bases. The length of the CDR3 is 16 residues. CDR1 is MGHRA, CDR2 YSYEKL, per germline. Germline trimming cut 1 base from V and 5 bases from J; bases unmatched to any gene: 9. The CDR3 spells CASSQVAGGARETQYF. CDR3 DNA sequence: TGCGCCAGCAGCCAAGTGGCCGGGGGGGCCAGGGAGACCCAGTACTTC.

This chain joins TRBV19 and TRBJ1-1; 8 bases align to TRBD1. Germline trimming cut 9 bases from V and 7 bases from J; bases unmatched to any gene: 4. The CDR3 runs 11 residues. Germline V lookup: CDR1 LNHDA, CDR2 SQIVND (reference sequence). The CDR3 sequence is CASGQGREAFF. CDR3 bases: TGTGCCAGCGGACAGGGCCGTGAAGCTTTCTTT.

The V call is TRBV7-2, the J call TRBJ2-3; D may correspond to TRBD1 or TRBD2 (5 bases each). CDR1 is SGHTA and CDR2 is FQGNSA in the germline V gene. With 5 bases removed from V and 2 bases from J, the gap between germline ends came to 14 bases. The CDR3 consists of 15 residues. This chain's CDR3 is CASSVEGDHTDTQYF. CDR3 nucleotides: TGTGCCAGCAGCGTTGAAGGGGACCACACAGATACGCAGTATTTT.

This clone was seen only a few times. This rearrangement joins TRBV29-1 to TRBJ2-1, with D perhaps TRBD1 or TRBD2 (5 bases each). V lost 1 base and J lost 2, with 15 bases in between. The germline CDR1 and CDR2 sequences are SQVTM and ANQGSEA. This CDR3 has 16 residues. The DNA for the CDR3 is TGCAGCGTTGAAGGGATCCGGGACGTGGCCTACAATGAGCAGTTCTTC. It specifies CSVEGIRDVAYNEQFF.

This clone was seen a few times. J is TRBJ2-1 and V is TRBV29-1; 7 positions match TRBD2. This CDR3 region has 15 residues. V lost 8 bases, J lost 7 bases, and 17 bases stayed unmatched. Germline V gives CDR1 SQVTM, CDR2 ANQGSEA. CDR3 amino acids: CSTFSWRESRNEQFF. The CDR3 DNA is TGCAGCACGTTTTCATGGCGGGAGTCAAGGAATGAGCAGTTCTTC.

This clone appeared a few times. The V gene is TRBV4-3, the J gene TRBJ2-3; tentatively, D is TRBD1 (6 bases). Germline V gene data show CDR1 as LGHNA and CDR2 as YSLEER. The length of the CDR3 is 14 residues. The ends were cut back, 1 base at V and 6 bases at J, with 11 bases in the middle. The DNA for the CDR3 is TGCGCCAGCAGCCAAGGAGGGGGTCTCGATACGCAGTATTTT. It is translated as CASSQGGGLDTQYF.

CDR3: CASRDRGGLHYEQYF. For the CDR3, the DNA is TGTGCCAGCAGGGACAGGGGCGGACTACACTACGAGCAGTACTTC. This chain links TRBV27 with TRBJ2-7; 9 nucleotides align to TRBD1. Germline V gene lookup returns CDR1 MNHEY and CDR2 SMNVEV (reference sequence). This CDR3 contains 15 residues. V was clipped by 6 bases and J by 3 bases; unmatched bases: 9.

This clone was detected a few times. The chain employs TRBV29-1 and TRBJ1-4; D unclear. The germline V gene encodes CDR1 SQVTM and CDR2 ANQGSEA. The V gene lost 6 bases and the J gene lost 5 bases, with 10 bases spanning the gap. This CDR3 spans 12 amino acids. CDR3 region: CSVRLQNEKLFF. The CDR3 bases are TGCAGCGTCCGCCTTCAAAATGAAAAACTGTTTTTT.

This clone was seen more than once but under ten times. This chain uses TRBV29-1 with TRBJ2-3; D is possibly TRBD1 (6 bases). Trimming stripped 5 bases from V and 0 bases from J, with 12 bases between. Germline CDR1 and CDR2: SQVTM and ANQGSEA. The CDR3 contains 14 residues. CDR3 bases: TGCAGCGTTCCTCAGGGGTTTAGCACAGATACGCAGTATTTT. Its translation is CSVPQGFSTDTQYF.

This sequence joins TRBV7-9 and TRBJ2-1; TRBD2 aligns across 8 bases. The CDR3 is 15 amino acids. V gave up 5 bases and J gave up 0 bases; unmatched junction bases: 3. In germline, CDR1 is SEHNR, CDR2 FQNEAQ (reference sequence). The CDR3 loop is CASSPGLASYNEQFF. In DNA form, the CDR3 reads TGTGCCAGCAGCCCAGGACTAGCCTCCTACAATGAGCAGTTCTTC.

This clone was seen more than once but under ten times. The chain links TRBV29-1 to TRBJ2-1; the D is unclear. Trimming pared 5 bases from V and 0 bases from J, leaving 11 bases between. CDR3 size: 14 residues. Germline CDR1 is SQVTM and CDR2 is ANQGSEA. The CDR3 DNA sequence: TGCAGCGTTATCGGGCGGAGCTCCTACAATGAGCAGTTCTTC. As protein: CSVIGRSSYNEQFF.

The chain employs TRBV27 and TRBJ2-7; unclear D gene. The germline V gene encodes CDR1 MNHEY and CDR2 SMNVEV (reference sequence). Trimming left V 8 bases short and J 7 bases short, with 12 bases between. The CDR3 has 11 amino acids. The CDR3 nucleotides are TGTGCCAGCGGGCCCCCGTGGGAGCAGTACTTC. This codes for CASGPPWEQYF.

This clone showed up just a few times. The rearrangement uses TRBV13 and TRBJ1-1, with D unresolved. Germline CDR1 is PRHDT and CDR2 is FYEKMQ (reference sequence). V was clipped by 0 bases and J by 3 bases, with 11 bases between them. CDR3 length: 15 amino acids. The CDR3 DNA is TGTGCCAGCAGCTTAGGAGGTAGGGCGGACACTGAAGCTTTCTTT. The encoded protein is CASSLGGRADTEAFF.

The chain carries TRBV2 and TRBJ2-3, with 8 bases aligning to TRBD1. From germline, CDR1 is SNHLY and CDR2 FYNNEI. Trimming at V came to 6 bases and at J to 3 bases, leaving 5 bases not matched to a gene. The length of the CDR3 is 14 residues. Here the CDR3 reads CASRNGQGTDTQYF. The CDR3 DNA sequence: TGTGCCAGCAGAAACGGACAGGGTACAGATACGCAGTATTTT.

V usage is TRBV13 and J usage is TRBJ2-4; no firm D call. The CDR3 covers 15 residues. Per germline, CDR1 PRHDT and CDR2 FYEKMQ (reference sequence). V dropped 2 bases and J dropped 0 bases, with 8 bases sitting between them. The CDR3 DNA follows: TGTGCCAGCAGCTTATCATCTATAGCCAAAAACATTCAGTACTTC. It codes for CASSLSSIAKNIQYF.

The CDR3 region is CASSVRTSGPNTGELFF. The CDR3 DNA follows: TGTGCCAGCAGCGTTAGGACTAGCGGGCCGAACACCGGGGAGCTGTTTTTT. V and J are TRBV9 and TRBJ2-2; 11 bases fit TRBD2. The length of the CDR3 is 17 residues. Germline assignment: CDR1 SGDLS and CDR2 YYNGEE. Germline trimming cut 2 bases from V and 0 bases from J; bases unmatched to any gene: 3.

The rearrangement links TRBV15 to TRBJ1-2, with TRBD1 identical over 8 bases. V lost 4 bases, J lost 3 bases, and 7 bases stayed unmatched. The germline CDR1 and CDR2 sequences are LNHNV and YYDKDF (reference sequence). This CDR3 contains 15 residues. The CDR3, as DNA: TGTGCCACCAGCACGACCAGGGGGCTATACTATGGCTACACCTTC. Translation gives CATSTTRGLYYGYTF. Drawing the rest from reference TRBV15 and TRBJ1-2, the complete variable domain is DAMVIQNPRYQVTQFGKPVTLSCSQTLNHNVMYWYQQKSSQAPKLLFHYYDKDFNNEADTPDNFQSRRPNTSFCFLDIRSPGLGDTAMYLCATSTTRGLYYGYTFGSGTRLTVV.

This clone has more than one count but fewer than ten. This chain uses TRBV2 with TRBJ2-7; the D is unclear. The CDR3 has 14 residues. Looked up from germline, CDR1 is SNHLY and CDR2 is FYNNEI. V lost 2 bases and J 2 bases, leaving 10 bases between the germline ends. CDR3 coding DNA: TGTGCCAGCAGTGAACTTCGATCCCCCTACGAGCAGTACTTC. Protein: CASSELRSPYEQYF.